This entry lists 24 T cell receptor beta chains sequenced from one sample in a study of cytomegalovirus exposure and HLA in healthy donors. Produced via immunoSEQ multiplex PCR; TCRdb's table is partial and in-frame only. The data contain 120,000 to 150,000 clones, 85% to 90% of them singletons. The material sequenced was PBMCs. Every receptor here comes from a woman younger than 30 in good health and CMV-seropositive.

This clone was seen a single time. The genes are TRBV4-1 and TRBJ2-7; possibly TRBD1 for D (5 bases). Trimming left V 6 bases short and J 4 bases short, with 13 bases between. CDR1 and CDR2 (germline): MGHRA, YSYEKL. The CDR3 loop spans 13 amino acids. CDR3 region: CASSPYRQYEQYF. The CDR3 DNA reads TGCGCCAGCAGTCCTTATCGACAGTACGAGCAGTACTTC.

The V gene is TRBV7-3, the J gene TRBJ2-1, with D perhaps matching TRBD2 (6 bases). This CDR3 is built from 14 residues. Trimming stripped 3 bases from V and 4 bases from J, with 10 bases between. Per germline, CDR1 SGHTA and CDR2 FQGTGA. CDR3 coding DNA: TGTGCCAGCAGCTTCGGGGGATTTTACAATGAGCAGTTCTTC. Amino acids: CASSFGGFYNEQFF. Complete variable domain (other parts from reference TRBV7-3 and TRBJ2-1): GAGVSQTPSNKVTEKGKYVELRCDPISGHTALYWYRQSLGQGPEFLIYFQGTGAADDSGLPNDRFFAVRPEGSVSTLKIQRTERGDSAVYLCASSFGGFYNEQFFGPGTRLTVL.

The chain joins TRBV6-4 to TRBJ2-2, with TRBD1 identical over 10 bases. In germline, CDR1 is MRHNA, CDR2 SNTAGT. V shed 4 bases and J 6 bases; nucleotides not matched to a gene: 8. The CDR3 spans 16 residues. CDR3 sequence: CASSAFPGTGAGELFF. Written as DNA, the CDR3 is TGTGCCAGCAGTGCCTTTCCCGGGACAGGGGCCGGGGAGCTGTTTTTT.

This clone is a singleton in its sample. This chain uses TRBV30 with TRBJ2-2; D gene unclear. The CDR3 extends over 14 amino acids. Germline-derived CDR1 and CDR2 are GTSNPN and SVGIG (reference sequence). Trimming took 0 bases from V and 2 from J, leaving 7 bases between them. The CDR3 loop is CAWSVHRNTGELFF. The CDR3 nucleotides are TGTGCCTGGAGTGTACACAGAAACACCGGGGAGCTGTTTTTT.

This chain's CDR3 is CASGTDNEKLFF. The CDR3 coding sequence is TGTGCCAGCGGGACAGATAATGAAAAACTGTTTTTT. The chain combines TRBV6-1 with TRBJ1-4; 7 bases are shared with TRBD1. CDR3 length: 12 residues. Germline V lookup: CDR1 MNHNS, CDR2 SASEGT. V trimming: 8 bases; J trimming: 4 bases; junction bases outside the gene matches: 1.

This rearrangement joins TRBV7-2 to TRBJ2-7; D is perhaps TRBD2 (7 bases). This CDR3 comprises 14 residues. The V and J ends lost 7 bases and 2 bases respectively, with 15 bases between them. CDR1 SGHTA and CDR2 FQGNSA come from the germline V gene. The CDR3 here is CASTSPGGAYEQYF. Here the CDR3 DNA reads TGTGCCAGCACCTCTCCGGGGGGCGCCTACGAGCAGTACTTC.

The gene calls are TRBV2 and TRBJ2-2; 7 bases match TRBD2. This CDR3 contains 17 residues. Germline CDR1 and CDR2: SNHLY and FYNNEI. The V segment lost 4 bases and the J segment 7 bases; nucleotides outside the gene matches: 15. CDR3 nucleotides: TGTGCCAGCAGTGTCCGGGCCCCATCTGGGGGGGGCGGGGAGCTGTTTTTT. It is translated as CASSVRAPSGGGGELFF.

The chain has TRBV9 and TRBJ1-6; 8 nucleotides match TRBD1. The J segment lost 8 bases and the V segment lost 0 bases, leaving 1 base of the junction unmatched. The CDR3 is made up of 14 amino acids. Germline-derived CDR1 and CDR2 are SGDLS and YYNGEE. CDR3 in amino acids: CASSVEQGDSPLHF. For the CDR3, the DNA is TGTGCCAGCAGCGTAGAACAGGGGGATTCACCCCTCCACTTT.

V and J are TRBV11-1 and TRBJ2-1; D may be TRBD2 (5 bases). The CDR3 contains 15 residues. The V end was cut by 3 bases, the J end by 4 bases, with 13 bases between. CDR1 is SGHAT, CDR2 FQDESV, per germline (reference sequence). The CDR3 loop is CASSFSGERYNEQFF. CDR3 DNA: TGTGCCAGCAGCTTCAGCGGAGAGAGGTACAATGAGCAGTTCTTC.

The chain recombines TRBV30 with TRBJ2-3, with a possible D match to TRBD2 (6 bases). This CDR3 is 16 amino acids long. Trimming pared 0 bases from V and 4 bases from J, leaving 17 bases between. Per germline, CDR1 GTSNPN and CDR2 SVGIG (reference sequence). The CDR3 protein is CAWSVFRESGADTQYF. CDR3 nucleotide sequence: TGTGCCTGGAGTGTGTTCCGGGAGAGTGGTGCAGATACGCAGTATTTT.

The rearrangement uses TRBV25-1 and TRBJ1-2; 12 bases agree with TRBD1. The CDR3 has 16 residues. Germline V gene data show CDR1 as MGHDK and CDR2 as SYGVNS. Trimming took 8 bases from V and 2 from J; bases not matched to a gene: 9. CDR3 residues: CASYGTGGEINYGYTF. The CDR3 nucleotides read TGTGCCAGCTACGGGACAGGGGGCGAAATCAACTATGGCTACACCTTC.

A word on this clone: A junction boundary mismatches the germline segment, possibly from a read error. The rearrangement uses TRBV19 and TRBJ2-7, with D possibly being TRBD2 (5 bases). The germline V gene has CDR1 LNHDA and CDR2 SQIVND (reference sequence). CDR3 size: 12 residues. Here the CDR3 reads CASSIDLGESNF. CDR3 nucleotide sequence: TGTGCCAGTAGTATAGATCTGGGAGAAAGTAACTTC.

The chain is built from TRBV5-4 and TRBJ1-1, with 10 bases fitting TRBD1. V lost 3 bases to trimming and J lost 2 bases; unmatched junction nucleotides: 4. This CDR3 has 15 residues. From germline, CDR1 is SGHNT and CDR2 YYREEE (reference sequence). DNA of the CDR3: TGTGCCAGCAGCTCTTCGACAGGGGGCAACACTGAAGCTTTCTTT. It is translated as CASSSSTGGNTEAFF.

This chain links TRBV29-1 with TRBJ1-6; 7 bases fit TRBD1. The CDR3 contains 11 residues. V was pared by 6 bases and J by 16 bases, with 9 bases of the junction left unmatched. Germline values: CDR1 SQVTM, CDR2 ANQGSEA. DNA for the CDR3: TGCAGCGTAATCGACAGGGAAGGTCTCCACTTT. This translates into CSVIDREGLHF.

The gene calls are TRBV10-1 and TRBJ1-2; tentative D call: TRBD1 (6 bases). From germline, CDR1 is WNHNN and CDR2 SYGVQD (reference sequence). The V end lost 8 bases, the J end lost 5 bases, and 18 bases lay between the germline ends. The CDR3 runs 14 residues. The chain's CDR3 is CASWNNREAYGYTF. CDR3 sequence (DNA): TGCGCCAGCTGGAATAACAGGGAAGCTTATGGCTACACCTTC.

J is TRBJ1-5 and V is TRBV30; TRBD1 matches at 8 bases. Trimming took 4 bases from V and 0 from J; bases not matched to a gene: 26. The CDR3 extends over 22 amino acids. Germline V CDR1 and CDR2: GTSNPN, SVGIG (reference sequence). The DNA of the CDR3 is TGTGCCTGGAACCACGGGATTGGACAGGGAGGGCCGGGGGTTTATAGCAATCAGCCCCAGCATTTT. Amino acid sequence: CAWNHGIGQGGPGVYSNQPQHF.

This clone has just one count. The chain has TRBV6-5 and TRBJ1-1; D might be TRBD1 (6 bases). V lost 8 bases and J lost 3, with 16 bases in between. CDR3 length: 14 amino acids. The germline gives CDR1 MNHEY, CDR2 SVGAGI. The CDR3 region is CASLLGRGYTEAFF. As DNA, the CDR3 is TGTGCCAGCCTCCTGGGGAGGGGGTACACTGAAGCTTTCTTT.

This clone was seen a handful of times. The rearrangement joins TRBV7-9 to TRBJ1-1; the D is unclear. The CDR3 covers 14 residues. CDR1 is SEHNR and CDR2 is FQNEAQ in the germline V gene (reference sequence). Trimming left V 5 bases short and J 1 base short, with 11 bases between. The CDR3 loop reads CASSPGGKNTEAFF. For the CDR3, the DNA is TGTGCCAGCAGCCCAGGAGGGAAGAACACTGAAGCTTTCTTT. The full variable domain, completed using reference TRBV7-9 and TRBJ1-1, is DTGVSQNPRHKITKRGQNVTFRCDPISEHNRLYWYRQTLGQGPEFLTYFQNEAQLEKSRLLSDRFSAERPKGSFSTLEIQRTEQGDSAMYLCASSPGGKNTEAFFGQGTRLTVV.

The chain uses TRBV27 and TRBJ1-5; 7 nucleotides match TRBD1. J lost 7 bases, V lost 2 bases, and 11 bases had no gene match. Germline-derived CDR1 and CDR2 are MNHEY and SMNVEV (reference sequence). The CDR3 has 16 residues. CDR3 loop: CASSLADRALRQPQHF. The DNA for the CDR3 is TGTGCCAGCAGTTTAGCAGACAGGGCTCTAAGGCAGCCCCAGCATTTT.

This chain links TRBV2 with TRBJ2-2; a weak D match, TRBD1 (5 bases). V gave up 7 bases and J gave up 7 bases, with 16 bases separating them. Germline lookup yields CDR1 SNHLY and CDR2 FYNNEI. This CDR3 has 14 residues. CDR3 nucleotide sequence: TGTGCCAGCACCCAGACAGAGCAGGTCGGGGAGCTGTTTTTT. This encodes CASTQTEQVGELFF. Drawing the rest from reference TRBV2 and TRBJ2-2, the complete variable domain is EPEVTQTPSHQVTQMGQEVILRCVPISNHLYFYWYRQILGQKVEFLVSFYNNEISEKSEIFDDQFSVERPDGSNFTLKIRSTKLEDSAMYFCASTQTEQVGELFFGEGSRLTVL.

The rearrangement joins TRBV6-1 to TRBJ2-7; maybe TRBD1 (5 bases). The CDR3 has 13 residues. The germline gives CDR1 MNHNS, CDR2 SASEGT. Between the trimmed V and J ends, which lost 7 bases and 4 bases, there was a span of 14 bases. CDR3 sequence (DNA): TGTGCCAGCACTAAGACAGAGACTTACGAGCAGTACTTC. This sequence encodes CASTKTETYEQYF.

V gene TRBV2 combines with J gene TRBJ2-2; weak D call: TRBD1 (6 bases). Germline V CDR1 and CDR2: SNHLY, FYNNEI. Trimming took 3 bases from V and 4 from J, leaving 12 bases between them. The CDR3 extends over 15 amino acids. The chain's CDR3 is CASSEWGHGTGELFF. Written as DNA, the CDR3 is TGTGCCAGCAGTGAGTGGGGGCATGGCACCGGGGAGCTGTTTTTT.

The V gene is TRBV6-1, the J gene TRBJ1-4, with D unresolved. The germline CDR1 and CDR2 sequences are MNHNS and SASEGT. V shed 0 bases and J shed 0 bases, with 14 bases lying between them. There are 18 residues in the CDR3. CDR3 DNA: TGTGCCAGCAGTGAAGCGCAGGTCAGGCTGACAACTAATGAAAAACTGTTTTTT. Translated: CASSEAQVRLTTNEKLFF.

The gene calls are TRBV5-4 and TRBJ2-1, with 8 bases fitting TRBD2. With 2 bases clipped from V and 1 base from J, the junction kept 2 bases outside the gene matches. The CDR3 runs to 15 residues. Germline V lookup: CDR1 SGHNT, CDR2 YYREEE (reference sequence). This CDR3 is CASSLSGSSYNEQFF. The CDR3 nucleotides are TGTGCCAGCAGCTTAAGCGGGAGTTCCTACAATGAGCAGTTCTTC.